The sequence of this T cell receptor (beta chain) was determined in a study of cytomegalovirus exposure and HLA in healthy donors. Overall study findings and caveats: Common viral pathogens were later found to be apparently linked to several of the most significant clusters. Highest at DRB1 and lowest at HLA-C, TCR association rates differed among HLA loci in a later analysis. The authors later linked a missense DCLRE1C variant to TCR beta V- and J-gene trimming.

Germline assignment: CDR1 SGHRS and CDR2 YFSETQ. V lost 4 bases and J lost 8, with 12 bases in between. The CDR3 sequence is 13 residues long. With 60 Vbeta and 13 Jbeta primers, the PCR was carried out. TCRdb keeps only in-frame clones here, not all; method: immunoSEQ multiplex PCR. This sample's table has 150,000 to 200,000 clones. Concerning this clone: Its target is unknown.

The sequence was collected from a boy between 10 and 17 years old in good health and CMV-seronegative. The V call is TRBV5-1, the J call TRBJ1-4, with D tentatively TRBD1 (6 bases). What was sequenced was PBMCs. CDR3 nucleotides: TGCGCCAGCAGCATAGACAGGTGGGAAAAACTGTTTTTT. As protein: CASSIDRWEKLFF.